This TCR beta chain appears in the sequencing data of a study of shared clonotypes between healthy human individuals. Study at large: The donors, a couple of women and three men, were aged 18 to 49. Researchers assigned three CD4 naive, three CD4 memory, two CD8 naive and one CD8 memory plate to each donor. The study's findings and limits: Genetic and exposure-history diversity was limited by the small donor number. Blood was the sole source, and tissue repertoires probably differ.

For this clone: Its antigen is unidentified.

Clones were read by immunoSEQ multiplex PCR, and TCRdb kept only the in-frame ones, dropping some. The table lists approximately 100,000 clones, roughly 70% of them singletons. Input material: memory CD8+ T cells sorted from blood. Noted subset: CD45RO+ cells pooled with CCR7-negative TemRA cells. This TCR came from a woman in her thirties in good health.

Here the CDR3 DNA reads TGTGCCATCAGACAACCCAACAGGGCCGGGGAGCTGTTTTTT. It translates to CAIRQPNRAGELFF. This chain links TRBV10-3 with TRBJ2-2; D might be TRBD1 (6 bases). From germline, CDR1 is ENHRY and CDR2 SYGVKD. V lost 6 bases and J 6 bases, leaving 14 bases between the germline ends. The CDR3 covers 14 residues.